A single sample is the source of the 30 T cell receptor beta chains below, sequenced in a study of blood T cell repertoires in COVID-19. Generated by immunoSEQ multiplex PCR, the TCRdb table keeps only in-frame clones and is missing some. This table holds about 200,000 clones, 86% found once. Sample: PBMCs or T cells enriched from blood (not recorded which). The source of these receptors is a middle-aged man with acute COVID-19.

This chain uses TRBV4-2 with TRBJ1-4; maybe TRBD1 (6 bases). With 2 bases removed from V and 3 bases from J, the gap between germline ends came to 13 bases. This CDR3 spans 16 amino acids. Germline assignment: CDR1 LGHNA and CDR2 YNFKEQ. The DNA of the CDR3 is TGTGCCAGCAGCCAAATAGACAGGCCTCCTAATGAAAAACTGTTTTTT. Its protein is CASSQIDRPPNEKLFF.

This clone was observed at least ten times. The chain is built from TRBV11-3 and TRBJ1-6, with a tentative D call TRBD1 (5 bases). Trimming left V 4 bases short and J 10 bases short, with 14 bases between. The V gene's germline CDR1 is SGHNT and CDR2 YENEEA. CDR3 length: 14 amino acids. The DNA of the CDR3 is TGTGCCAGCAGCTCCCGGGGGGTGGGCTCACCCCTCCACTTT. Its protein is CASSSRGVGSPLHF.

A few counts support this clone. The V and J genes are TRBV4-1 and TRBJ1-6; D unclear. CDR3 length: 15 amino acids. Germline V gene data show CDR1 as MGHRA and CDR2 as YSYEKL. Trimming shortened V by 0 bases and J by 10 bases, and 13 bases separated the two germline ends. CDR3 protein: CASSQEGWGGSPLHF. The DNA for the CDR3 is TGCGCCAGCAGCCAAGAGGGATGGGGAGGCTCACCCCTCCACTTT.

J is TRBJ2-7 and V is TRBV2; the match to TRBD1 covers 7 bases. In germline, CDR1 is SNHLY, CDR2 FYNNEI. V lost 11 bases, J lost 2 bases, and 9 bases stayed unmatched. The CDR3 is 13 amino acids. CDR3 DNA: TGTGCCGGGCAAAGACAGGGTACCTACGAGCAGTACTTC. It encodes CAGQRQGTYEQYF.

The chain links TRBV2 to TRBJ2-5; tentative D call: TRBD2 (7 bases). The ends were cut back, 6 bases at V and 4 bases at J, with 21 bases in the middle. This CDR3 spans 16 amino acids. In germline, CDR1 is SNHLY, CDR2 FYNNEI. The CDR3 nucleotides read TGTGCCAGCAGGGCCCAGGGGAAAGGGGAGGGAGAGACCCAGTACTTC. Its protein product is CASRAQGKGEGETQYF.

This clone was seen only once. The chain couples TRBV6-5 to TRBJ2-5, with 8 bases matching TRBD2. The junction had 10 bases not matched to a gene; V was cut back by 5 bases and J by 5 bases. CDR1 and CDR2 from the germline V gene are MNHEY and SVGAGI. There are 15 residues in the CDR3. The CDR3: CASSNSGIGVETQYF. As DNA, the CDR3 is TGTGCCAGCAGTAATAGCGGGATAGGCGTTGAGACCCAGTACTTC.

This chain's CDR3 is CASSPTTPVESTQYF. The CDR3 DNA is TGTGCCAGCTCACCGACCACCCCAGTGGAGTCTACGCAGTATTTT. The gene calls are TRBV18 and TRBJ2-3; D is uncertain. The germline V and J ends were trimmed by 3 bases and 8 bases, with 18 bases remaining between them. The CDR3 runs 15 residues. Germline-derived CDR1 and CDR2 are KGHSH and LQKENI.

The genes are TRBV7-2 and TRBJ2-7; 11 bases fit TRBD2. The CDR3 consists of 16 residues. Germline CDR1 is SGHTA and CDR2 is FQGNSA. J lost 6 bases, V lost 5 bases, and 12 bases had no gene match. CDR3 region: CASSPPGLAGGGEQYF. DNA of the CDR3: TGTGCCAGCAGCCCCCCCGGTCTAGCGGGAGGAGGCGAGCAGTACTTC.

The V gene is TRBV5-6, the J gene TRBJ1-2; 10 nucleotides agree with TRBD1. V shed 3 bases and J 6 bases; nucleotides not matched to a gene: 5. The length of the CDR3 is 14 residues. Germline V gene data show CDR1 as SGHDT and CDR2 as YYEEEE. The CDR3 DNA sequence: TGTGCCAGCAGCTCCCGACAGGGGGCAAATGGCTACACCTTC. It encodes CASSSRQGANGYTF.

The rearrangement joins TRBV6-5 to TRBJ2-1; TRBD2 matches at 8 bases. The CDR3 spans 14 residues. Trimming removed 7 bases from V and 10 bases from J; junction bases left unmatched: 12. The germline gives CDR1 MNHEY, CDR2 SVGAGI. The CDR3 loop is CASIGRGTFGEQFF. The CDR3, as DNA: TGTGCCAGCATCGGGAGGGGGACTTTTGGGGAGCAGTTCTTC.

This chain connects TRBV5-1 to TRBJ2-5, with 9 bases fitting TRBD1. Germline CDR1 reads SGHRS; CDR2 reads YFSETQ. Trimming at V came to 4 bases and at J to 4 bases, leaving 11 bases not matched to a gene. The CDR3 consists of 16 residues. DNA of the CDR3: TGCGCCAGCAGCCGAGATGGGACAGGGTTTGGAGAGACCCAGTACTTC. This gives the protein CASSRDGTGFGETQYF. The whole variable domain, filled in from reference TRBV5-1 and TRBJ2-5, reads KAGVTQTPRYLIKTRGQQVTLSCSPISGHRSVSWYQQTPGQGLQFLFEYFSETQRNKGNFPGRFSGRQFSNSRSEMNVSTLELGDSALYLCASSRDGTGFGETQYFGPGTRLLVL.

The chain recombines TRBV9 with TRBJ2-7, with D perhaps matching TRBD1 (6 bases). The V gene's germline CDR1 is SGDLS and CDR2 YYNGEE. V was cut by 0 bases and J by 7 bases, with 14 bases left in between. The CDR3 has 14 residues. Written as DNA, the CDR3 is TGTGCCAGCAGCGTAGGACAGGATGCAGGAGAGCAGTACTTC. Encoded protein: CASSVGQDAGEQYF.

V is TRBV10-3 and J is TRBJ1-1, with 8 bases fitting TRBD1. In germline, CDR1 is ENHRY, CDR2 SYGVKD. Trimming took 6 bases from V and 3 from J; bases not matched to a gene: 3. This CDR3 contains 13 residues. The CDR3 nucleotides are TGTGCCATCAGCCAGACAGGGGACACTGAAGCTTTCTTT. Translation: CAISQTGDTEAFF.

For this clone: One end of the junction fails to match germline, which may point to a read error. The CDR3 bases are TGCGCCAGCAGTCAAGGGCCAGCGGCCGCTGAGACCCAGTACTTC. It translates to CASSQGPAAAETQYF. This rearrangement joins TRBV4-1 to TRBJ2-5, with D possibly TRBD2 on 5 matching bases. The V gene's germline CDR1 is MGHRA and CDR2 YSYEKL. The CDR3 contains 15 residues.

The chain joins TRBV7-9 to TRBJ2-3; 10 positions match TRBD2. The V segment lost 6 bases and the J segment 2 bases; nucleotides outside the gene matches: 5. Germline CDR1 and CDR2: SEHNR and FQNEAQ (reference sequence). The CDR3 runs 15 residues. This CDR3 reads CASSRTSGYTDTQYF. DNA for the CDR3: TGTGCCAGCAGTCGGACTAGCGGCTACACAGATACGCAGTATTTT.

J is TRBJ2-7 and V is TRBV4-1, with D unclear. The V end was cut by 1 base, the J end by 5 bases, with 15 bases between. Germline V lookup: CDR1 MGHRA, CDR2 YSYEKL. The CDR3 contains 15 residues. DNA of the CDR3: TGCGCCAGCAGCCAAGGAGACACCATGGCCAACGAGCAGTACTTC. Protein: CASSQGDTMANEQYF.

The CDR3 region has the DNA TGTGCCAGCAGCGTAGGGACAGGGGCCTACGAGCAGTACTTC. Its protein is CASSVGTGAYEQYF. The chain employs TRBV9 and TRBJ2-7; 9 nucleotides match TRBD1. Germline V gene lookup returns CDR1 SGDLS and CDR2 YYNGEE. The CDR3 has 14 residues. Unmatched junction bases numbered 0, after V lost 0 bases and J lost 2 bases.

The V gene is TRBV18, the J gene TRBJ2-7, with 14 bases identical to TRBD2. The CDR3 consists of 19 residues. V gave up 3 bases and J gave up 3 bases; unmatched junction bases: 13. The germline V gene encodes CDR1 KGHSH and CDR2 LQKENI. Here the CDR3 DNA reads TGTGCCAGCTCACCGATGGGGGCGGCCGGGACTAGCGGGAGCTACGAGCAGTACTTC. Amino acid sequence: CASSPMGAAGTSGSYEQYF. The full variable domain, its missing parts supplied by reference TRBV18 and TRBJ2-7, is NAGVMQNPRHLVRRRGQEARLRCSPMKGHSHVYWYRQLPEEGLKFMVYLQKENIIDESGMPKERFSAEFPKEGPSILRIQQVVRGDSAAYFCASSPMGAAGTSGSYEQYFGPGTRLTVT.

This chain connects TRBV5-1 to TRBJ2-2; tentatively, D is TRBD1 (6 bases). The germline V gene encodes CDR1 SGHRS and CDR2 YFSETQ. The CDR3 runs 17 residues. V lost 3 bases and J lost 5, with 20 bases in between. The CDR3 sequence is CASSSKPPGTTTGELFF. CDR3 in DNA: TGCGCCAGCAGCTCCAAACCCCCCGGGACAACTACCGGGGAGCTGTTTTTT.

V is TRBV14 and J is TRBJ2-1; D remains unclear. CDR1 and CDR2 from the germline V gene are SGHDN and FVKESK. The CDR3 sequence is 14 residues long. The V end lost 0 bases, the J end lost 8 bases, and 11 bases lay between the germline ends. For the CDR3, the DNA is TGTGCCAGCAGCCAAGATCCCGGTAGCTATGAGCAGTTCTTC. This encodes CASSQDPGSYEQFF.

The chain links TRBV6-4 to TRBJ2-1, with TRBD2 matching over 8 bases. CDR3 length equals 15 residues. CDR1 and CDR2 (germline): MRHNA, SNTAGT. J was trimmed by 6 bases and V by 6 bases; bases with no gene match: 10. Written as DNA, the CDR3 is TGTGCCAGCAGCCTAAGGAGCGGGAGCTCCAATGAGCAGTTCTTC. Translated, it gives CASSLRSGSSNEQFF.

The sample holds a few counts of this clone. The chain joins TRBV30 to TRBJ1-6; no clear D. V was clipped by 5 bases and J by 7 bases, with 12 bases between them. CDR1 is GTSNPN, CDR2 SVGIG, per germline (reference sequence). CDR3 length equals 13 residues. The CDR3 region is CAWGKTPNSPLHF. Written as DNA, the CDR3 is TGTGCCTGGGGGAAGACACCCAATTCACCCCTCCACTTT.

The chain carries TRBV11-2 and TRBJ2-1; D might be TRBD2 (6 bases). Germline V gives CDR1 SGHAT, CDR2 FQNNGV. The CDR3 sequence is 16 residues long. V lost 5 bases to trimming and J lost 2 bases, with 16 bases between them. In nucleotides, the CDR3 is TGTGCCAGCAGCCCCCGGAGGGCGGCTACCTACAATGAGCAGTTCTTC. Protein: CASSPRRAATYNEQFF.

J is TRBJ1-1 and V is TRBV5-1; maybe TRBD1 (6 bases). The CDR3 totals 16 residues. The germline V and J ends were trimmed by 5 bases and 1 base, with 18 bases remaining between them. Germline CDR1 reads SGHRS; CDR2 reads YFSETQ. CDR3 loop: CASRPDLQGRNTEAFF. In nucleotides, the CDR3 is TGCGCCAGCAGACCTGACTTACAGGGTCGGAACACTGAAGCTTTCTTT.

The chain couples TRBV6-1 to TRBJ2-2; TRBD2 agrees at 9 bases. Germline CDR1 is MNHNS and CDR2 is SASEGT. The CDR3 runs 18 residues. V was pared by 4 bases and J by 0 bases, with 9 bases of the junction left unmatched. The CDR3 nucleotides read TGTGCCAGCAGTGCCAGAAGTAGCGGGGGAACGAACACCGGGGAGCTGTTTTTT. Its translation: CASSARSSGGTNTGELFF.

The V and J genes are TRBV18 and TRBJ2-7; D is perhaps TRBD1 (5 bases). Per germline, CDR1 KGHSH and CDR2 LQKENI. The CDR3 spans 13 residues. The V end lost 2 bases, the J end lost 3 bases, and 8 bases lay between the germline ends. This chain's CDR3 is CASSPGADYEQYF. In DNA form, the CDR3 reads TGTGCCAGCTCACCAGGGGCGGACTACGAGCAGTACTTC.

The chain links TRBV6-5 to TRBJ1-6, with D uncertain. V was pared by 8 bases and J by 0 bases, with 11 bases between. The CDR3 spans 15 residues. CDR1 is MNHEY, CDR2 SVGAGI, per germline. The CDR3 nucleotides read TGTGCCAGCGGGCCAGTCGTCTCCTATAATTCACCCCTCCACTTT. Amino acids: CASGPVVSYNSPLHF.

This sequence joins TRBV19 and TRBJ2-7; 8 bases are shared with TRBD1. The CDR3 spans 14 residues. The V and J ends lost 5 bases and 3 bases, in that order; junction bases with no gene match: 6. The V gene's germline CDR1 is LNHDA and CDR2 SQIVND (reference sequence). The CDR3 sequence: CASSSGQGLYEQYF. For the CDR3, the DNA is TGTGCCAGTAGTTCCGGACAGGGTCTCTACGAGCAGTACTTC.

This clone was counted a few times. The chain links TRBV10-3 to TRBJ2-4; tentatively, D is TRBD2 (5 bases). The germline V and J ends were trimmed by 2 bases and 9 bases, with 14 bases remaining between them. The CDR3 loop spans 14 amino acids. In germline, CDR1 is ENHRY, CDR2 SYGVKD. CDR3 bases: TGTGCCATCAGTGAGCCGAGAGTGGCGGGCATTCAGTACTTC. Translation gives CAISEPRVAGIQYF.

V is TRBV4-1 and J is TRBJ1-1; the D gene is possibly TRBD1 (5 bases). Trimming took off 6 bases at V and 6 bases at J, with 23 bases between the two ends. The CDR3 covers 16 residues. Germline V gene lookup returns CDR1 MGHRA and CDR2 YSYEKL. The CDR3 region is CASSQPPQAPSSEAFF. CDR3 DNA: TGCGCCAGCAGTCAACCCCCACAGGCACCATCGTCTGAAGCTTTCTTT.